The clone carrying this T cell receptor (beta chain) was counted many times. The antigen remains unidentified. The J segment lost 0 bases and the V segment lost 6 bases, leaving 5 bases of the junction unmatched. CDR1 and CDR2 (germline): DFQATT, SNEGSKA (reference sequence). There are 15 residues in the CDR3. A TCRbeta library incorporating unique molecular identifiers was prepared. TCRdb passed the PCR reads through MiXCR, listing each CDR3 protein once. The sample has 450,000 to 550,000 distinct CDR3 sequences, about an eighth seen once. The data belong to a study of T-cell reconstitution after alpha-beta-depleted transplantation in children. The study's findings and limits: Two months or so post-transplant, alpha-beta T cells reportedly derived from several hundred expanded graft clones. Recipient T cells and thymic progenitors that survived were the source of the high TCRbeta diversity seen at day 60 in some patients. Newly produced T cells mostly accounted for T-cell counts and diversity one year post-transplant.

The chain recombines TRBV20-1 with TRBJ2-5; 12 nucleotides align to TRBD2. The sequenced sample was PBMCs, mostly from graft donor cells, obtained 180 days after TCRalphabeta/CD19-depleted stem cell transplant. This sequence originates from a female patient aged 2 to 10 who had a stem cell transplant for aplastic anemia, so the T cells may come from the graft donor. CDR3 coding DNA: TGCAGTGCCTCTCGGACTAGCGGGGACCAAGAGACCCAGTACTTC. Translation: CSASRTSGDQETQYF.